The sequence of this TCR beta chain was determined in a study of cytomegalovirus exposure and HLA in healthy donors. This PCR relied on a set of 60 Vbeta primers and 13 Jbeta primers. Libraries were prepared by immunoSEQ multiplex PCR; TCRdb keeps only in-frame clonotypes and omits some of them. The sample lists some 200,000 clones; about an eighth were seen once. On this clone: No antigen is known for it.

Study conclusions and caveats: Sequencing depth roughly uniform across donors was assumed in presence/absence analyses. It was shown in a later analysis that HLA-associated TCR beta chains were more clonally expanded than other, equally common chains. HLA alleles were associated with 15,000 to 20,000 TCR beta sequences in a later analysis at 0.05 false discovery rate. It was reported that TCR beta sequences correctly inferred the HLA-A and HLA-B alleles for most subjects.

The length of the CDR3 is 11 residues. The germline V and J ends were trimmed by 2 bases and 11 bases, with 7 bases remaining between them. In germline, CDR1 is LNHNV, CDR2 YYDKDF (reference sequence). The rearrangement uses TRBV15 and TRBJ1-5; D may be TRBD1 (5 bases). The source material was PBMCs. This sequence was found in a man aged 50 to 59 in good health and CMV-seropositive. The CDR3 nucleotides read TGTGCCACCAGCAGACGGGGGTCCCAGCATTTT. Encoded protein: CATSRRGSQHF. The whole variable domain, filled in from reference TRBV15 and TRBJ1-5, reads DAMVIQNPRYQVTQFGKPVTLSCSQTLNHNVMYWYQQKSSQAPKLLFHYYDKDFNNEADTPDNFQSRRPNTSFCFLDIRSPGLGDTAMYLCATSRRGSQHFGDGTRLSIL.